The T cell receptor (beta chain) under discussion was sequenced for a study of blood T cell repertoires in COVID-19. About the study: The United States, Italy and Spain were the sources of the acute and convalescent COVID-19 samples. PBMCs, B-cell-depleted T cells, or T cells provided the cDNA or gDNA that made up the material.

In the authors' methods: Counts of nucleated cells, estimated from reference gene primer amplification, were obtained. Profiled with immunoSEQ multiplex PCR; TCRdb holds only in-frame clones, not every one. The V and J calls and clone size were taken over from that table, and D and trimming were inferred from the DNA. The sample has 150,000 or so clones; approximately 88% are singletons. The sequence was obtained from an older woman with acute or convalescent COVID-19. Material: peripheral blood.

Here the CDR3 DNA reads TGTGCCAGTAATCTGGGGGCGAATCAGCCCCAGCATTTT. Its protein is CASNLGANQPQHF. This chain connects TRBV19 to TRBJ1-5; a possible D gene is TRBD1 (6 bases). Germline V gene lookup returns CDR1 LNHDA and CDR2 SQIVND (reference sequence). CDR3 size: 13 residues. V was clipped by 7 bases and J by 4 bases, with 11 bases between them.